This T cell receptor beta chain was documented in a study of control samples from healthy donors and cancer patients. V gave up 5 bases and J gave up 4 bases, with 15 bases separating them. Germline lookup yields CDR1 MDHEN and CDR2 SYDVKM. The CDR3 extends over 15 amino acids. The data were produced by immunoSEQ multiplex PCR, yet TCRdb's version contains in-frame clones alone and is incomplete. The data hold about 110,000 clones, with roughly four fifths observed a single time. The chain joins TRBV28 to TRBJ1-3, with a possible D match to TRBD1 (6 bases). The sequence was obtained from a man aged 18 to 30 in good health. The sequenced sample consisted of blood. The CDR3 coding sequence is TGTGCCAGCAGTCATCAGGGGCAGGGAGGAAACACCATATATTTT. It translates to CASSHQGQGGNTIYF.